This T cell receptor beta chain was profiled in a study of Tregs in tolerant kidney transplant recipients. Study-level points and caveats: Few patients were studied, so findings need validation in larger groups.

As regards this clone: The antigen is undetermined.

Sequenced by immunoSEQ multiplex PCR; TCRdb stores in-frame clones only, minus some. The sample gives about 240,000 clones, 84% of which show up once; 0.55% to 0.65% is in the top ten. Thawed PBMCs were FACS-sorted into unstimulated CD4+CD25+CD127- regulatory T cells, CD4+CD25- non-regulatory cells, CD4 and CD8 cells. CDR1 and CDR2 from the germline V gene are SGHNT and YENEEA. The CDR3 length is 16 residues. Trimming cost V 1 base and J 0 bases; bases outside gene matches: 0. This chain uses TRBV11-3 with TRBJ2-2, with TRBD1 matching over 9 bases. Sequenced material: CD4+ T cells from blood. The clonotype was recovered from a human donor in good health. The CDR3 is CASSLGQGANTGELFF. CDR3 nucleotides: TGTGCCAGCAGCTTAGGACAGGGGGCGAACACCGGGGAGCTGTTTTTT.